This note documents a single TCR beta chain sequence. 60 Vbeta and 13 Jbeta primers were used in PCR. Using immunoSEQ multiplex PCR, the repertoire was profiled, and TCRdb retains in-frame clones only, with some absent. The sample table includes about 200,000 clones. The length of the CDR3 is 13 residues. Looked up from germline, CDR1 is LNHDA and CDR2 is SQIVND (reference sequence). With V trimmed by 5 bases and J by 7 bases, 3 bases remained unmatched. This specimen comes from a study of cytomegalovirus exposure and HLA in healthy donors. The TCR comes from a girl aged 2-10 years in good health and CMV-seropositive. What was sequenced was PBMCs. V and J are TRBV19 and TRBJ2-2, with TRBD1 matching over 8 bases. Written as DNA, the CDR3 is TGTGCCAGTAGTGCCACAGGGGGCGGGGAGCTGTTTTTT. As protein: CASSATGGGELFF.